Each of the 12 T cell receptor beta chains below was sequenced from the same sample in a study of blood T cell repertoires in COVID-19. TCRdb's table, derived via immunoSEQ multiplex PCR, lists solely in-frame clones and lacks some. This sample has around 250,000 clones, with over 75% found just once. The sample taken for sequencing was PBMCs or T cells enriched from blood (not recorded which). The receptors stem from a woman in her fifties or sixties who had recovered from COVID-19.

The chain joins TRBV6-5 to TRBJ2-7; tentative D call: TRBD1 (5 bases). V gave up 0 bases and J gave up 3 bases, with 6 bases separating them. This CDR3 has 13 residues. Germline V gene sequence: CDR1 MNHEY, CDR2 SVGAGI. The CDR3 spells CASSYSRDYEQYF. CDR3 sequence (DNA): TGTGCCAGCAGTTACTCCAGGGACTACGAGCAGTACTTC.

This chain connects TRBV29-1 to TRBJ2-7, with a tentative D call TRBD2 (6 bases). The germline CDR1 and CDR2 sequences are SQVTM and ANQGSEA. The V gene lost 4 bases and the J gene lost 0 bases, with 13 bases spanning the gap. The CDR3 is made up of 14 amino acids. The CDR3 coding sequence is TGCAGCGTTGTGGGAGGCGGGTTCTCCTACGAGCAGTACTTC. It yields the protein CSVVGGGFSYEQYF.

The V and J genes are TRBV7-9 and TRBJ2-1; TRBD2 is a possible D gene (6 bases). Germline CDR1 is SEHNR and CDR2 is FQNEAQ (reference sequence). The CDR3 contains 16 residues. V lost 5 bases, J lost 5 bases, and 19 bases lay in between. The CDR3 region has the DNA TGTGCCAGCAGCCCTCGGGCGAGCGGGCGCAACAATGAGCAGTTCTTC. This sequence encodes CASSPRASGRNNEQFF.

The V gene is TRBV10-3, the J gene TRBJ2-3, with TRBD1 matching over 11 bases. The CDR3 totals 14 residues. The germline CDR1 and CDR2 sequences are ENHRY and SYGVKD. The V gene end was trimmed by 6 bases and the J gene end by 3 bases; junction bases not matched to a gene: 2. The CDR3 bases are TGTGCCATCAGGTGGGACAGGGGGACAGATACGCAGTATTTT. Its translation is CAIRWDRGTDTQYF.

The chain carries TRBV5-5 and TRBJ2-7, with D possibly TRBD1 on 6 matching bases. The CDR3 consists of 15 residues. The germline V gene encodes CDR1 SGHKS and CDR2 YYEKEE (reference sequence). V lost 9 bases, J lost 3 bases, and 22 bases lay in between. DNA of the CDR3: TGTGCCACCTCGCCCCCGGGACAAAGGATCTACGAGCAGTACTTC. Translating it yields CATSPPGQRIYEQYF.

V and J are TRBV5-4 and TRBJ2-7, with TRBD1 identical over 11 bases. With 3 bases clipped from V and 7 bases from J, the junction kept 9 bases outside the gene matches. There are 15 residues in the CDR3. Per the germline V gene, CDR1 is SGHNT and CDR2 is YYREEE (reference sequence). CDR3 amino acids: CASSSKDRGLEEQYF. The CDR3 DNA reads TGTGCCAGCAGCTCCAAGGACAGGGGGCTAGAAGAGCAGTACTTC.

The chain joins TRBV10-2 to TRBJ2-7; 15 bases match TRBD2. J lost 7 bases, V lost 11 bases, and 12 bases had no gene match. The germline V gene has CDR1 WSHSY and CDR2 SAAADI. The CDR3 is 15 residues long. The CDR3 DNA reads TGCGCCGCAACGGGACTAGCGGGAGGCCAGGGGGAGCAGTACTTC. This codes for CAATGLAGGQGEQYF.

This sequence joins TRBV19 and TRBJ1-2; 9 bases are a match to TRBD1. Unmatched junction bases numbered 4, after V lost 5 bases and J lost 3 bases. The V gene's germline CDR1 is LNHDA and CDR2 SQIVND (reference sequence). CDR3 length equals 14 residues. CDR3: CASSLRDRDYGYTF. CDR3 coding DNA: TGTGCCAGTAGTCTCCGGGACAGGGACTATGGCTACACCTTC.

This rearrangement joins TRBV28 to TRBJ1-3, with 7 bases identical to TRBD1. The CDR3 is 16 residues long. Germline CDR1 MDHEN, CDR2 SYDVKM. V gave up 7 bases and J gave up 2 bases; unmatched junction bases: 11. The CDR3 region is CASTLGVRGTGNTIYF. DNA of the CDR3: TGTGCCAGCACTCTGGGGGTCAGGGGGACTGGAAACACCATATATTTT.

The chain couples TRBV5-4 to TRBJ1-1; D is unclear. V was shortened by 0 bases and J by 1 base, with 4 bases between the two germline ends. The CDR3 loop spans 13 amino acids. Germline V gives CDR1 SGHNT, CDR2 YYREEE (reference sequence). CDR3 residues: CASSLGANTEAFF. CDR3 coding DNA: TGTGCCAGCAGCTTGGGGGCGAACACTGAAGCTTTCTTT. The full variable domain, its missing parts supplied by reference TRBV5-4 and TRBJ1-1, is ETGVTQSPTHLIKTRGQQVTLRCSSQSGHNTVSWYQQALGQGPQFIFQYYREEENGRGNFPPRFSGLQFPNYSSELNVNALELDDSALYLCASSLGANTEAFFGQGTRLTVV.

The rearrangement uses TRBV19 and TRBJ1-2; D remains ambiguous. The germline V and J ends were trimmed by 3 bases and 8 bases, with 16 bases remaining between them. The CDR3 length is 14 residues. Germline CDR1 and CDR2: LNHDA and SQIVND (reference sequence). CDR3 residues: CASSIPNRLWGYTF. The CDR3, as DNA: TGTGCCAGTAGTATCCCCAACAGACTATGGGGCTACACCTTC.

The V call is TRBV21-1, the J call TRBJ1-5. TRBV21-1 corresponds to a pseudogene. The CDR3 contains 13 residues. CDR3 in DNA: TGTGCCAGCAGGTGGGGAGGGCATCAGCCCCAGCATTTT. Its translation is CASRWGGHQPQHF.